Listed here are 21 T cell receptor beta chains from one sample, sequenced in a study of cytomegalovirus exposure and HLA in healthy donors. Primers for the PCR totalled 60 Vbeta and 13 Jbeta. Measured with immunoSEQ multiplex PCR; TCRdb has only the in-frame clones, and not every one. The repertoire has about 120,000 clones, around three quarters of them found once; the top ten carry around 1.2%. Sequenced sample: PBMCs. Every receptor here comes from a woman in her thirties in good health and CMV-seronegative.

The chain is built from TRBV29-1 and TRBJ2-2; D unresolved. V dropped 4 bases and J dropped 5 bases, with 11 bases sitting between them. Germline V gene sequence: CDR1 SQVTM, CDR2 ANQGSEA. The CDR3 contains 13 residues. CDR3 in amino acids: CSVVEVETGELFF. For the CDR3, the DNA is TGCAGCGTTGTTGAAGTAGAGACCGGGGAGCTGTTTTTT.

The J gene is TRBJ2-7, the V gene TRBV28, with no clear D. The CDR3 runs 12 residues. V lost 3 bases to trimming and J lost 4 bases, with 7 bases between them. Germline V gene data show CDR1 as MDHEN and CDR2 as SYDVKM. The CDR3 here is CASSFLRYEQYF. Written as DNA, the CDR3 is TGTGCCAGCAGTTTTTTGCGGTACGAGCAGTACTTC.

V is TRBV28 and J is TRBJ2-1; 12 bases agree with TRBD1. Trimming cost V 5 bases and J 8 bases; bases outside gene matches: 16. This CDR3 contains 18 residues. CDR1 is MDHEN, CDR2 SYDVKM, per germline. In DNA form, the CDR3 reads TGTGCCAGCAGTCCTCTAGATCCGGGACAGGGGGCTGTTGATGAGCAGTTCTTC. This translates into CASSPLDPGQGAVDEQFF.

CDR3 loop: CASSLAVANYGYTF. The DNA of the CDR3 is TGCGCCAGCAGCTTGGCTGTAGCTAACTATGGCTACACCTTC. This chain uses TRBV5-1 with TRBJ1-2; D call uncertain. V lost 0 bases to trimming and J lost 0 bases, with 6 bases between them. Germline CDR1 and CDR2: SGHRS and YFSETQ. CDR3 size: 14 residues.

V gene TRBV4-1 combines with J gene TRBJ2-7; D may be TRBD2 (5 bases). Trimming pared 0 bases from V and 0 bases from J, leaving 12 bases between. The CDR3 runs to 16 residues. The germline V gene encodes CDR1 MGHRA and CDR2 YSYEKL. CDR3 DNA: TGCGCCAGCAGCCAAGACACAGCGGTCTTCTCCTACGAGCAGTACTTC. It translates to CASSQDTAVFSYEQYF.

The chain employs TRBV28 and TRBJ1-5; the D gene is possibly TRBD1 (5 bases). V lost 0 bases and J lost 3, with 12 bases in between. Germline V lookup: CDR1 MDHEN, CDR2 SYDVKM. The CDR3 has 16 amino acids. The chain's CDR3 is CASSLWGRDDNQPQHF. The DNA for the CDR3 is TGTGCCAGCAGTTTATGGGGCAGGGATGACAATCAGCCCCAGCATTTT. The variable domain in full, completed from reference TRBV28 and TRBJ1-5, reads DVKVTQSSRYLVKRTGEKVFLECVQDMDHENMFWYRQDPGLGLRLIYFSYDVKMKEKGDIPEGYSVSREKKERFSLILESASTNQTSMYLCASSLWGRDDNQPQHFGDGTRLSIL.

V gene TRBV25-1 combines with J gene TRBJ1-6; TRBD1 aligns across 9 bases. CDR3 length: 15 amino acids. Trimming took 4 bases from V and 7 from J; bases not matched to a gene: 5. The V gene's germline CDR1 is MGHDK and CDR2 SYGVNS. The chain's CDR3 is CASSAGQGNNSPLHF. CDR3 in DNA: TGTGCCAGCAGTGCGGGACAGGGTAACAATTCACCCCTCCACTTT.

The rearrangement links TRBV29-1 to TRBJ2-1; D might be TRBD2 (6 bases). Trimming pared 4 bases from V and 9 bases from J, leaving 10 bases between. Germline-derived CDR1 and CDR2 are SQVTM and ANQGSEA. This CDR3 spans 11 amino acids. Here the CDR3 DNA reads TGCAGCGTTGGCACAGCGGGTGAGCAGTTCTTC. Its translation: CSVGTAGEQFF.

V is TRBV11-3 and J is TRBJ2-1; 12 bases are a match to TRBD2. With 1 base clipped from V and 9 bases from J, the junction kept 7 bases outside the gene matches. CDR1 is SGHNT and CDR2 is YENEEA in the germline V gene. The CDR3 is made up of 16 amino acids. CDR3 sequence (DNA): TGTGCCAGCAGCTTAGGGCTAGCGGGAGGGCCCGGTGAGCAGTTCTTC. As protein: CASSLGLAGGPGEQFF. The variable domain in full, with the rest retrieved from reference TRBV11-3 and TRBJ2-1, is EAGVVQSPRYKIIEKKQPVAFWCNPISGHNTLYWYLQNLGQGPELLIRYENEEAVDDSQLPKDRFSAERLKGVDSTLKIQPAELGDSAVYLCASSLGLAGGPGEQFFGPGTRLTVL.

The chain couples TRBV7-6 to TRBJ1-2, with a tentative D call TRBD1 (6 bases). CDR1 SGHVS and CDR2 FNYEAQ come from the germline V gene. Deletions cut 1 base from V and 5 bases from J, with 11 bases between. The CDR3 has 14 residues. CDR3 nucleotide sequence: TGTGCCAGCAGCTTAGGTCAGGGGAGATATGGCTACACCTTC. Translation gives CASSLGQGRYGYTF.

The sample holds a few counts of this clone. The V call is TRBV9, the J call TRBJ1-6, with D possibly being TRBD1 (6 bases). Germline CDR1 SGDLS, CDR2 YYNGEE. CDR3 length: 14 amino acids. V lost 2 bases and J 7 bases, leaving 10 bases between the germline ends. The CDR3 sequence is CASSVGGLNSPLHF. CDR3 nucleotide sequence: TGTGCCAGCAGCGTGGGGGGGCTGAATTCACCCCTCCACTTT.

V usage is TRBV6-7 and J usage is TRBJ2-1, with TRBD2 matching over 13 bases. TRBV6-7 falls under the ORF class, with uncertain function. The V and J ends lost 6 bases and 3 bases, in that order; junction bases with no gene match: 11. CDR3 size: 18 residues. In DNA form, the CDR3 reads TGTGCCAGCAGCTACGGTGGGGGGACTAGCGGGGACTACAATGAGCAGTTCTTC. As protein: CASSYGGGTSGDYNEQFF.

This chain joins TRBV30 and TRBJ1-1; D might be TRBD1 (5 bases). The CDR3 has 15 residues. Trimming removed 3 bases at V and 5 bases at J, with 19 bases between. Looked up from germline, CDR1 is GTSNPN and CDR2 is SVGIG (reference sequence). The CDR3 region is CAWSPFQGLATEAFF. CDR3 coding DNA: TGTGCCTGGAGCCCTTTCCAGGGCTTGGCGACTGAAGCTTTCTTT.

The genes are TRBV25-1 and TRBJ1-2; 8 nucleotides match TRBD1. CDR1 is MGHDK and CDR2 is SYGVNS in the germline V gene. The trim removed 4 bases at V and 8 bases at J, leaving 12 bases unmatched. The length of the CDR3 is 15 residues. CDR3 sequence (DNA): TGTGCCAGCAGTGCTCCAGGGACAGGCTTTCGGGGCTACACCTTC. Translating gives CASSAPGTGFRGYTF.

The chain carries TRBV4-3 and TRBJ1-2; D ambiguous. Germline-derived CDR1 and CDR2 are LGHNA and YSLEER. The CDR3 length is 15 residues. Deletions cut 0 bases from V and 4 bases from J, with 12 bases between. The CDR3 DNA sequence: TGCGCCAGCAGCCAAGATTTGGCGGTCGGCTATGGCTACACCTTC. Translation gives CASSQDLAVGYGYTF.

The chain joins TRBV25-1 to TRBJ1-3; TRBD1 matches 7 bases. Germline-derived CDR1 and CDR2 are MGHDK and SYGVNS. The length of the CDR3 is 15 residues. The junction had 5 bases not matched to a gene; V was cut back by 4 bases and J by 2 bases. The CDR3 DNA follows: TGTGCCAGCAGTGGGACAGGTTTGGCTGGAAACACCATATATTTT. Translating it yields CASSGTGLAGNTIYF.

Points on this clone: Compared with germline, one end of the junction differs, possibly owing to a read error. The CDR3 bases are TGTGCTAGCAGCTTAGAACTAGCGGGAGCAGATGAGCAGTTCTTC. It is translated as CASSLELAGADEQFF. The chain combines TRBV7-7 with TRBJ2-1; the match to TRBD2 covers 11 bases. The length of the CDR3 is 15 residues. CDR1 is SSHAT and CDR2 is FNYEAQ in the germline V gene (reference sequence).

J is TRBJ2-7 and V is TRBV7-3; D is perhaps TRBD2 (5 bases). Trimming took 5 bases from V and 3 from J, leaving 11 bases between them. Per the germline V gene, CDR1 is SGHTA and CDR2 is FQGTGA. The CDR3 covers 13 residues. The CDR3 protein is CASSQDYNYEQYF. CDR3 bases: TGTGCCAGCAGCCAAGACTACAACTACGAGCAGTACTTC.

Only a few counts were recorded for this clone. The V call is TRBV14, the J call TRBJ2-7, with D maybe TRBD1 (5 bases). CDR1 is SGHDN, CDR2 FVKESK, per germline. The CDR3 is 18 amino acids. V dropped 0 bases and J dropped 3 bases, with 21 bases sitting between them. CDR3 nucleotides: TGTGCCAGCAGCCAAGATTTCAGGCAGGGTGGACCCCACTACGAGCAGTACTTC. Translation gives CASSQDFRQGGPHYEQYF.

The chain combines TRBV28 with TRBJ1-1; possibly TRBD1 for D (5 bases). CDR1 and CDR2 (germline): MDHEN, SYDVKM. V lost 11 bases and J 5 bases, leaving 18 bases between the germline ends. The length of the CDR3 is 13 residues. The CDR3 is CAGCGGLCTEAFF. The CDR3 region has the DNA TGTGCCGGATGCGGGGGTTTGTGTACTGAAGCTTTCTTT.

For the CDR3, the DNA is TGCGCCAGCAGCCAAGAAAGCGGGGGGGCTTTCGGAAATGAGCAGTTCTTC. This sequence encodes CASSQESGGAFGNEQFF. The chain joins TRBV4-3 to TRBJ2-1; 10 bases are a match to TRBD2. The J segment lost 7 bases and the V segment lost 0 bases, leaving 9 bases of the junction unmatched. CDR3 length: 17 residues. Germline V CDR1 and CDR2: LGHNA, YSLEER.